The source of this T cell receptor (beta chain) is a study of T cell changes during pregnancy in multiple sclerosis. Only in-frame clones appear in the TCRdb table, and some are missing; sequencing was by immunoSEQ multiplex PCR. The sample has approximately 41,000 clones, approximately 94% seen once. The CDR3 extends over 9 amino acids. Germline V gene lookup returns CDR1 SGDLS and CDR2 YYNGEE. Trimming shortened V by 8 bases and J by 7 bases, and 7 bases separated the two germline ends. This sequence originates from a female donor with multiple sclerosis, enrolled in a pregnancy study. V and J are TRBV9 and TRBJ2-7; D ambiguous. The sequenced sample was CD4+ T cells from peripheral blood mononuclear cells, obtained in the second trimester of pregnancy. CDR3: CARRSEQYF. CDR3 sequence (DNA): TGTGCCAGGAGAAGTGAGCAGTACTTC. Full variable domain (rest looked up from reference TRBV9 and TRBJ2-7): DSGVTQTPKHLITATGQRVTLRCSPRSGDLSVYWYQQSLDQGLQFLIQYYNGEERAKGNILERFSAQQFPDLHSELNLSSLELGDSALYFCARRSEQYFGPGTRLTVT.